Sequencing of this T cell receptor (beta chain) was carried out in a study of blood T cell repertoires in COVID-19. Study overall: Sites in the United States, Italy and Spain provided acute and convalescent COVID-19 samples. Sample material is recorded as cDNA or gDNA derived from T cells, B-cell-depleted T cells, or PBMCs.

Enrolled during active infection, Seattle patients were then followed longitudinally. Authors' data handling: Estimates of nucleated cell counts were drawn from the amplification of reference gene primers. Profiled with immunoSEQ multiplex PCR; TCRdb holds only in-frame clones, not every one. V, J and clone size are those of that table, while D and trimming were read from the DNA. The sample includes 140,000 to 150,000 clones, around 84% of them seen just once. The TCR originated in a young man with COVID-19, enrolled during active disease. The material sequenced was peripheral blood.

The CDR3 DNA reads TGCGCCAGCAGCTTGTTGAGGAGCTCCTACAATGAGCAGTTCTTC. This codes for CASSLLRSSYNEQFF. V and J are TRBV5-1 and TRBJ2-1; no clear D gene. The germline V gene has CDR1 SGHRS and CDR2 YFSETQ. V lost 1 base and J 0 bases, leaving 8 bases between the germline ends. The CDR3 spans 15 residues.